This is a list of T cell receptor beta chains from one sample in a study of blood T cell repertoires in COVID-19. Generated by immunoSEQ multiplex PCR, the TCRdb table keeps only in-frame clones and is missing some. The table shows 300,000 to 350,000 clones, with over 70% occurring only once. The sequenced sample consisted of PBMCs or T cells enriched from blood (not recorded which). The receptors originated from a man aged 30 to 45 who had recovered from COVID-19. CDR3s include the opening cysteine and the closing phenylalanine or tryptophan. A D gene is named only where the DNA matches it firmly. A row's size may be missing; if present it is once, few, many or a size class.

>TRBV6-5|-|TRBD1|14|TRBJ1-4
TGTGCCAGCATCCGGGACAGGGGGCTTGAAAAACTGTTTTTT
CASIRDRGLEKLFF
>TRBV29-1|-|TRBD1|13|TRBJ1-2
TGCAGCGGGGACGACAGGGGAGACTATGGCTACACCTTC
CSGDDRGDYGYTF
>TRBV7-9|-|TRBD1|15|TRBJ2-7
TGTGCCAGCAGCCCGACAGGGATCAGACCCTACGAGCAGTACTTC
CASSPTGIRPYEQYF
>TRBV7-9|-|TRBD2|16|TRBJ2-5
TGTGCCAGCAGCCCGCGGACTAGCGGGGTTGGGGAGACCCAGTACTTC
CASSPRTSGVGETQYF
>TRBV6-5|-|-|14|TRBJ1-4
TGTGCTACCGCGGCAGGGCCTAATAATGAAAAACTGTTTTTT
CATAAGPNNEKLFF
>TRBV5-4|-|-|13|TRBJ2-7
TGTGCCAGCAGCTTGGGGACAGACTACGAGCAGTACTTC
CASSLGTDYEQYF
>TRBV9|few|-|13|TRBJ1-2
TGTGCCAGCAGGGCCAGTGGGCCCTATGGCTACACCTTC
CASRASGPYGYTF
>TRBV4-1|-|-|14|TRBJ1-5
TGCGCCAGCAGCGTCCGGGACAACAATCAGCCCCAGCATTTT
CASSVRDNNQPQHF
>TRBV18|-|TRBD1|14|TRBJ2-1
TGTGCCAGCTCACCTGGACAGGCCTACAATGAGCAGTTCTTC
CASSPGQAYNEQFF
>TRBV12-1|-|-|16|TRBJ1-5
TGTGCCAGCAGCTTTGCTGGACTCAAATTCAATCAGCCCCAGCATTTT
CASSFAGLKFNQPQHF
>TRBV7-2|-|TRBD2|18|TRBJ2-1
TGTGCCAGCAGCCCACTAATTTCTAGCGGAGGTACCTACAATGAGCAGTTCTTC
CASSPLISSGGTYNEQFF
>TRBV6-5|few|-|13|TRBJ2-7
TGTGCCGCTAGACAGGGGAGGGGTAACGAGCAGTACTTC
CAARQGRGNEQYF
>TRBV5-1|-|TRBD1|16|TRBJ1-4
TGCGCCAGCAGCGCCGGGGGACAGTCAACGAATGAAAAACTGTTTTTT
CASSAGGQSTNEKLFF
>TRBV5-1|-|TRBD1|15|TRBJ2-5
TGCGCCAGCAGCTCCGACAGGGGTGTCGAAGAGACCCAGTACTTC
CASSSDRGVEETQYF